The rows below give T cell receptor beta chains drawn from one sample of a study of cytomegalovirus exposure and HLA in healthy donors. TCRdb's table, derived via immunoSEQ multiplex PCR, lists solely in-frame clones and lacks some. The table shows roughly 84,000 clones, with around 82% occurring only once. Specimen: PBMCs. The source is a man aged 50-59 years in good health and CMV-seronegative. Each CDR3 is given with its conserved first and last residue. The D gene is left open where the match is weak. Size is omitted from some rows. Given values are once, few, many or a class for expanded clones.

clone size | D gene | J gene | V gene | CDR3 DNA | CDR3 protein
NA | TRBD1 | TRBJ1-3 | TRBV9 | TGTGCCAGCAGCGCGAGGGACAGGCAAAGCTCTGGAAACACCATATATTTT | CASSARDRQSSGNTIYF
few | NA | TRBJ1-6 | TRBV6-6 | TGTGCCAGCAGTCCTCCCGGTTCACCCCTCCACTTT | CASSPPGSPLHF
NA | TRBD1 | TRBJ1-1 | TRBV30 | TGTGCCTGGAGTGCCGACAGGGGGCTGGAAGCTTTCTTT | CAWSADRGLEAFF
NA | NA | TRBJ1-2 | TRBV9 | TGTGCCAGCAGCCAATCTGACAGGAACTATGGCTACACCTTC | CASSQSDRNYGYTF
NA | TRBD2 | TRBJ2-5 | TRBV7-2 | TGTGCCAGCAGCTCGGCCGGACTAGCGGGGGGCCCTCGGCAGTTGACCCAGTACTTC | CASSSAGLAGGPRQLTQYF
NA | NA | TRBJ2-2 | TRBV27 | TGTGCCAGCAGTTTGGGGGCAGGGGTGAGCACCGGGGAGCTGTTTTTT | CASSLGAGVSTGELFF
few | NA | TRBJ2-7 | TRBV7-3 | TGTGCCAGCAGCTTAGGGGTCGGGGACACCTACGAGCAGTACTTC | CASSLGVGDTYEQYF
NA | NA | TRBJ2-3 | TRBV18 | TGTGCCAGCTCACCATCAGCAGATACGCAGTATTTT | CASSPSADTQYF
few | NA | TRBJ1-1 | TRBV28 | TGTGCCAGCAGTTTACAGGAGGAGAACACTGAAGCTTTCTTT | CASSLQEENTEAFF
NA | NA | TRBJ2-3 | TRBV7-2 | TGTGCCAGCAGCTTAGACGTTACTAGCACAGATACGCAGTATTTT | CASSLDVTSTDTQYF
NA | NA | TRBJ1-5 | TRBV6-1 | TGTGCCAGCAGTGACAGGGGCGGTAGCAATCAGCCCCAGCATTTT | CASSDRGGSNQPQHF
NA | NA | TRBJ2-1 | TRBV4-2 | TGTGCCAGCGGGGAGGGGGGATCCTACAATGAGCAGTTCTTC | CASGEGGSYNEQFF
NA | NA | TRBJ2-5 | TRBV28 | TGTGCCAGCAGTGACCCCACAGGAGTCGGTTGGGTGGAGACCCAGTACTTC | CASSDPTGVGWVETQYF
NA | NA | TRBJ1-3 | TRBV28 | TGTGCCAGCAGTTTGTCGCCCCAGACAGGACTCTCTGGAAACACCATATATTTT | CASSLSPQTGLSGNTIYF
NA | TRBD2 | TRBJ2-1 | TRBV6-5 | TGTGCCAGCAGCTCCTGGGGGGGAGGGTACAATGAGCAGTTCTTC | CASSSWGGGYNEQFF
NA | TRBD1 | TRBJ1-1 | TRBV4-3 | TGCGCCAGCAGCCAAGCATGGACAGGGGTCACTGAAGCTTTCTTT | CASSQAWTGVTEAFF
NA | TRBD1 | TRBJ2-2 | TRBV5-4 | TGTGCCAGCAGCTCTCCGGGACAGGGGGCCCCCGGGGAGCTGTTTTTT | CASSSPGQGAPGELFF
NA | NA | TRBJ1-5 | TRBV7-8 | TGTGCCAGCAGCTACACCTTGTCTAGGAATCAGCCCCAGCATTTT | CASSYTLSRNQPQHF
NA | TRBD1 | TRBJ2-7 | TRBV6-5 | TGTGCCAGCACCCGGGGCGGACAGGGTTCCTACGAGCAGTACTTC | CASTRGGQGSYEQYF
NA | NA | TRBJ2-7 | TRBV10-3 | TGTGCCTCAAGACAGACCTACGAGCAGTACTTC | CASRQTYEQYF
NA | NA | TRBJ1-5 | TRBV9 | TGTGCCAGCAGTTCAGAAGGGGGTACGAATCAGCCCCAGCATTTT | CASSSEGGTNQPQHF
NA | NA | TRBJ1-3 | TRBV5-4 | TGTGCCAGCAGCTACTCCGGGGGGAGCCTCAGAAACACCATATATTTT | CASSYSGGSLRNTIYF
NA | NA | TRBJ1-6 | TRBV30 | TGTGCCTGGAGTGTTAGGGGAGTGGGGGCTTATAATTCACCCCTCCACTTT | CAWSVRGVGAYNSPLHF
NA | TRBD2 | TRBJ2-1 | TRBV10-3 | TGTGCCATCAGTGACCTCGGATTGGGACTACGGAATGAGCAGTTCTTC | CAISDLGLGLRNEQFF
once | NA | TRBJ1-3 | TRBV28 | TGTGCCAGCAGTTTACTAACTCCGGGAAGGGACACCATATATTTT | CASSLLTPGRDTIYF
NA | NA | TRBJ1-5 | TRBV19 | TGTGCCAGTAGTAAGCAGGGGCATAGCAATCAGCCCCAGCATTTT | CASSKQGHSNQPQHF
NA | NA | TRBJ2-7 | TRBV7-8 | TGTGCCAGCAGCTTGGGCCGGACAGCCAGCTCCTACGAGCAGTACTTC | CASSLGRTASSYEQYF
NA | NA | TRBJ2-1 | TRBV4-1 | TGCGCCAGCAGCCGCCCGGGAAGGGAGAATGAGCAGTTCTTC | CASSRPGRENEQFF
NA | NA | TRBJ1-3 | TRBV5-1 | TGCGCCAGCAGCACATGGCGTAGGGGGGGGGAGCCCAGGAGGGCTGGAAACACCATATATTTT | CASSTWRRGGEPRRAGNTIYF
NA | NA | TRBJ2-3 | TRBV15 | TGTGCCACCAGCAGAGAGCGGGCAGGACAGAAGTATTTT | CATSRERAGQKYF
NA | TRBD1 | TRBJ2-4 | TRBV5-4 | TGTGCCAGCAGCTCAACAGGGGGGGCCAAAAACATTCAGTACTTC | CASSSTGGAKNIQYF
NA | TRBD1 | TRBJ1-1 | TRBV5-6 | TGTGCCAGCAGCCCAGACAGGGCTGAAGCTTTCTTT | CASSPDRAEAFF
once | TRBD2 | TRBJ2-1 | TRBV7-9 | TGTGCCAGCAGCCCCCGGAGGGGCGGGGGGGCCATCAATGAGCAGTTCTTC | CASSPRRGGGAINEQFF
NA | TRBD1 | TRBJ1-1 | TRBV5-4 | TGTGCCAGCAGCCGAGGGACAGGGGGGACGATGAACACTGAAGCTTTCTTT | CASSRGTGGTMNTEAFF
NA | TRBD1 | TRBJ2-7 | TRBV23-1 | TGCGCCAGCACCCCACCCCGGACAGGTATCGACGAGCAGTACTTC | CASTPPRTGIDEQYF
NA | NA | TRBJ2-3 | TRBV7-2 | TGTGCCAGCAGCCACTCCCCAGGGGCAGATACGCAGTATTTT | CASSHSPGADTQYF
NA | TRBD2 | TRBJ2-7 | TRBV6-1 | TGTGCCAGCAGTGTTGGGCGGGAGGGCTACGAGCAGTACTTC | CASSVGREGYEQYF
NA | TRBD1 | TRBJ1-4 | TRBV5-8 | TGTGCCAGCAGCCTAGGACAGGGGTCGGGGTTTTTT | CASSLGQGSGFF
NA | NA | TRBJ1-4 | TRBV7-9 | TGTGCCAGCAGCTTAACCGCAGCTAATGAAAAACTGTTTTTT | CASSLTAANEKLFF
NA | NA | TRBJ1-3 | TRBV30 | TGTGCCTGGAGTCCTTTGGGGCCTGGAAACACCATATATTTT | CAWSPLGPGNTIYF
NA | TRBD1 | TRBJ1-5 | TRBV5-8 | TGTGCCAGCAGCCTGGGACAGGGGGAGAGTCAGCCCCAGCATTTT | CASSLGQGESQPQHF
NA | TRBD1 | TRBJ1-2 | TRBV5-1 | TGCGCCAGCAGCTTGGCCCAGGACAGGGGCAGGGATGGCTACACCTTC | CASSLAQDRGRDGYTF
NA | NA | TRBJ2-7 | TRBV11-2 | TGTGCCAGCAGCCCCATGGACTTTCTCTCCTACGAGCAGTACTTC | CASSPMDFLSYEQYF
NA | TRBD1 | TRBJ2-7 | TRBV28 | TGTGCCAGCAGCCCGCCTTCCGGGACAGGGTACCACGAGCAGTACTTC | CASSPPSGTGYHEQYF
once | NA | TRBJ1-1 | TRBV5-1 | TGCGCCAGCAGACCCGGACTGCACATGAACACTGAAGCTTTCTTT | CASRPGLHMNTEAFF
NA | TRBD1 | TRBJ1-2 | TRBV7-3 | TGTGCCAGCAGAAGGGGACAGGGGTTTGGCTACACCTTC | CASRRGQGFGYTF
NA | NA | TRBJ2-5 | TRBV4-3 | TGCGCCAGCAGCCAAGAGCGGCGAGGCAAGGGGGAGACCCAGTACTTC | CASSQERRGKGETQYF
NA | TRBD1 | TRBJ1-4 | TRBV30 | TGTGCCTGGAGTGGGGTGGGACAGGGAAATGAAAAACTGTTTTTT | CAWSGVGQGNEKLFF
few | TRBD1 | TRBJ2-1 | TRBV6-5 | TGTGCCAGCTCCCGGGACAGGGGATACAATGAGCAGTTCTTC | CASSRDRGYNEQFF
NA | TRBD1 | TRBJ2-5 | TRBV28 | TGTGCCAGCAGTTTTCTGACAGGGCGGGCGGAGACCCAGTACTTC | CASSFLTGRAETQYF
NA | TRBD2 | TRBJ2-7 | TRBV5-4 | TGTGCCAGCAGGTCGCGGGGGGGCGGAGAGCAGTACTTC | CASRSRGGGEQYF
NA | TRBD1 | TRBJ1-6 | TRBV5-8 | TGTGCCAGCAGCTTGGTGGGTAGGGGGCGCGAGAATTCACCCCTCCACTTT | CASSLVGRGRENSPLHF
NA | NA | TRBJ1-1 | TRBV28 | TGTGCCAGCAGTAACAGACAGGAAGCTTTCTTT | CASSNRQEAFF
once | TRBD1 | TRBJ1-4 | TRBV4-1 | TGCGCCAGCAGCCATGAACCGGGACAGGCTCGAAAAAAACTGTTTTTT | CASSHEPGQARKKLFF
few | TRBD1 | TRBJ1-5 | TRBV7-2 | TGTGCCAGCAGCTTCTGGGGGACAGGGGGGATGGAGCCCCAGCATTTT | CASSFWGTGGMEPQHF